The rows below give T cell receptor beta chains drawn from one sample of a study of cytomegalovirus exposure and HLA in healthy donors. Produced via immunoSEQ multiplex PCR; TCRdb's table is partial and in-frame only. The sample holds 100,000 to 150,000 clones, around 78% seen once. The sequencing input was PBMCs. These receptor sequences come from a man aged 55-75 years in good health and CMV-seropositive. Both conserved end residues are part of each CDR3. The order of the fields is V gene, CDR3 protein.

TRBV5-1	CASSLDTGVDSPLHF
TRBV5-4	CASSLRQGSTNEKLFF
TRBV6-1	CASSMGTGGSYEQYF
TRBV6-1	CASSEGPVTGGYTIYF
TRBV4-1	CASSQDVVLVTAAYEQYF
TRBV16	CASSQPGQALSGANVLTF
TRBV5-6	CASSSGLLASYEQYF
TRBV5-1	CASSLDINTQYF
TRBV6-6	CASRRDRDNSPLHF
TRBV29-1	CSVTGGGEKLFF
TRBV7-3	CASSLRGNGQGAAGEQYF
TRBV2	CASTGVRYSPLHF
TRBV30	CAWSDGRGNEQYF
TRBV2	CASRGQGPDHSGANVLTF
TRBV5-1	CASSLGLAGNNEQFF
TRBV5-5	CASSLSRARNTIYF
TRBV6-1	CASSEWDRALSYEQYF
TRBV5-1	CASSVQGALNEKLFF
TRBV27	CASSIQGASYEQYF
TRBV11-2	CASSFTRGGFNEQYF
TRBV11-3	CASSRGGSAGNTGELFF
TRBV5-4	CASSYVADTGELFF
TRBV18	CASSRTDYNQPQHF
TRBV11-3	CASSYRGGKTEAFF
TRBV19	CASGGSGGMNTEAFF
TRBV6-1	CASSWTAAYEQYF
TRBV5-1	CASSLGSGQLSKYF
TRBV2	CASGGDGELFF
TRBV4-1	CASSQDYRINYGYTF
TRBV9	CASSSSQKGWGYTF
TRBV15	CATSRDRGAYEQYF
TRBV10-3	CAISENAADSGNTIYF
TRBV6-6	CASSQGQGVDQPQHF
TRBV21-1	CASSKSSGDRVSCQPQHF
TRBV28	CASSPPQTGDTEAFF
TRBV6-5	CASSYSLGLRETQYF
TRBV4-2	CASSQNPMPGIYGYTF
TRBV5-4	CATAARGGSGYEQYF
TRBV28	CASRDRGPYGYTF
TRBV11-2	CASSPSGGAEAFF
TRBV29-1	CSVTVSYEQYF
TRBV27	CASRSVNYGYTF
TRBV5-1	CASSSKDSTEAFF
TRBV5-1	CASSLAPGNTEAFF
TRBV21-1	CASSNLGQGNQPQHF
TRBV5-6	CASSLLSSNQPQHF
TRBV27	CASSLNRQAQETQYF
TRBV6-6	CASSTGQGRNGYTF
TRBV5-1	CASSLVQDEQYF
TRBV13	CASSTYPSGGANEQFF
TRBV28	CASHQGDYGYTF
TRBV5-4	CASSGADFSGNTIYF
TRBV18	CASSIGQFYEQYF